These 16 T cell receptor beta chains came from one sample sequenced in a study of STAT3 mutations in large granular lymphocyte leukemia. Study results and limitations: In T-cell large granular lymphocyte leukemia, about half of patients showed multiple immunodominant subclonotypes.

Sequenced by immunoSEQ multiplex PCR; TCRdb stores in-frame clones only, minus some. Here the sample spans 10,000 to 15,000 clones, over 75% being singletons. Their specific antigens are unknown. The sample was peripheral blood mononuclear cells. Receptor source: a man in his fifties or sixties with T-cell large granular lymphocyte leukemia. Some clones in this sample may be carry-over from other donors' samples.

The J gene is TRBJ2-7, the V gene TRBV2, with TRBD1 matching over 9 bases. CDR3 size: 13 residues. J gave up 5 bases and V 6 bases, and 5 bases lay outside the gene matches. CDR1 and CDR2 (germline): SNHLY, FYNNEI. The CDR3 region has the DNA TGTGCCAGCAGCGACAGGGGGACGAACGAGCAGTACTTC. It translates to CASSDRGTNEQYF.

The gene calls are TRBV9 and TRBJ1-6; D not certain. V was pared by 0 bases and J by 8 bases, with 6 bases between. Germline lookup yields CDR1 SGDLS and CDR2 YYNGEE. CDR3 size: 13 residues. DNA for the CDR3: TGTGCCAGCAGCGTAGAGCCCTATTCACCCCTCCACTTT. It codes for CASSVEPYSPLHF.

This clone is a singleton in its sample. V is TRBV6-6 and J is TRBJ1-5; 7 nucleotides align to TRBD1. Germline values: CDR1 MNHNY, CDR2 SVGAGI (reference sequence). Germline trimming cut 6 bases from V and 9 bases from J; bases unmatched to any gene: 17. The CDR3 is made up of 16 amino acids. CDR3 in DNA: TGTGCCAGCAGGGGGTCGGGACAGAGTTCCGTTTGGCCCCAGCATTTT. This sequence encodes CASRGSGQSSVWPQHF.

This chain links TRBV19 with TRBJ1-2; TRBD1 agrees at 8 bases. V lost 6 bases to trimming and J lost 6 bases; unmatched junction nucleotides: 9. The CDR3 sequence is 14 residues long. Looked up from germline, CDR1 is LNHDA and CDR2 is SQIVND (reference sequence). CDR3 protein: CASRGAYRGDGYTF. Here the CDR3 DNA reads TGTGCCAGTAGGGGGGCCTACAGGGGGGATGGCTACACCTTC.

This clone was observed a few times. The rearrangement links TRBV7-8 to TRBJ1-5; D not certain. The CDR3 is 14 residues long. The V gene's germline CDR1 is SGHVS and CDR2 FQNEAQ. V was pared by 5 bases and J by 5 bases, with 13 bases between. The CDR3 coding sequence is TGTGCCAGCAGCACCCGGATCCTGGATCAGCCCCAGCATTTT. It is translated as CASSTRILDQPQHF. Full variable domain (missing parts from reference TRBV7-8 and TRBJ1-5): GAGVSQSPRYKVAKRGQDVALRCDPISGHVSLFWYQQALGQGPEFLTYFQNEAQLDKSGLPSDRFFAERPEGSVSTLKIQRTQQEDSAVYLCASSTRILDQPQHFGDGTRLSIL.

This chain uses TRBV2 with TRBJ2-7, with 11 bases aligning to TRBD2. V dropped 4 bases and J dropped 4; count of bases not matched to a gene: 3. Germline V lookup: CDR1 SNHLY, CDR2 FYNNEI. The CDR3 covers 14 residues. CDR3 sequence reads: CASSATSGGYEQYF. For the CDR3, the DNA is TGTGCCAGCAGTGCCACTAGCGGGGGTTACGAGCAGTACTTC.

The V call is TRBV6-1, the J call TRBJ1-5, with D hard to call. Per germline, CDR1 MNHNS and CDR2 SASEGT. The V end lost 2 bases, the J end lost 2 bases, and 10 bases lay between the germline ends. The CDR3 is made up of 15 amino acids. CDR3 residues: CASSELRGGNQPQHF. CDR3 nucleotides: TGTGCCAGCAGTGAATTGCGGGGAGGCAATCAGCCCCAGCATTTT.

V is TRBV7-8 and J is TRBJ2-7, with 14 bases lining up with TRBD2. The J segment lost 7 bases and the V segment lost 5 bases, leaving 7 bases of the junction unmatched. Germline V gene data show CDR1 as SGHVS and CDR2 as FQNEAQ. This CDR3 spans 15 amino acids. CDR3 nucleotide sequence: TGTGCCAGCAGCCCCCTCGGACTAGCGGGAGGTGAGCAGTACTTC. Its protein is CASSPLGLAGGEQYF.

The CDR3 nucleotides are TGTGCCAGCAGCTCAGGACGGCCGCCTAGCTATGGCTACACCTTC. It encodes CASSSGRPPSYGYTF. The chain carries TRBV7-2 and TRBJ1-2; D gene unclear. Germline loops: CDR1 SGHTA, CDR2 FQGNSA. The CDR3 is made up of 15 amino acids. Trimming stripped 4 bases from V and 4 bases from J, with 16 bases between.

This clone appeared a single time. The chain recombines TRBV28 with TRBJ1-5; D ambiguous. Trimming left V 5 bases short and J 4 bases short, with 12 bases between. Looked up from germline, CDR1 is MDHEN and CDR2 is SYDVKM. The length of the CDR3 is 14 residues. The CDR3 sequence: CASSDTGENQPQHF. The CDR3 DNA is TGTGCCAGCAGTGATACTGGGGAAAATCAGCCCCAGCATTTT.

This chain joins TRBV5-4 and TRBJ2-7; the match to TRBD1 covers 7 bases. The CDR3 covers 14 residues. Looked up from germline, CDR1 is SGHNT and CDR2 is YYREEE (reference sequence). V was clipped by 2 bases and J by 3 bases; unmatched bases: 5. The chain's CDR3 is CASSFQGEDYEQYF. The DNA for the CDR3 is TGTGCCAGCAGCTTCCAGGGGGAAGACTACGAGCAGTACTTC. Variable domain in full (rest from reference TRBV5-4 and TRBJ2-7): ETGVTQSPTHLIKTRGQQVTLRCSSQSGHNTVSWYQQALGQGPQFIFQYYREEENGRGNFPPRFSGLQFPNYSSELNVNALELDDSALYLCASSFQGEDYEQYFGPGTRLTVT.

The J gene is TRBJ1-6, the V gene TRBV6-6; D perhaps matches TRBD1 (5 bases). The germline V gene encodes CDR1 MNHNY and CDR2 SVGAGI (reference sequence). This CDR3 is 13 amino acids long. The V gene lost 7 bases and the J gene lost 10 bases, with 14 bases spanning the gap. CDR3 bases: TGTGCCAGCATTTTAAGGGGTGGGTCACCCCTCCACTTT. This encodes CASILRGGSPLHF.

The V gene is TRBV11-2, the J gene TRBJ2-5; D remains unclear. Germline assignment: CDR1 SGHAT and CDR2 FQNNGV. The V gene lost 3 bases and the J gene lost 0 bases, with 5 bases spanning the gap. The CDR3 runs 13 residues. This CDR3 is CASSLSHQETQYF. In DNA, the CDR3 is TGTGCCAGCAGCTTGTCTCACCAAGAGACCCAGTACTTC. The variable domain in full, completed from reference TRBV11-2 and TRBJ2-5, reads EAGVAQSPRYKIIEKRQSVAFWCNPISGHATLYWYQQILGQGPKLLIQFQNNGVVDDSQLPKDRFSAERLKGVDSTLKIQPAKLEDSAVYLCASSLSHQETQYFGPGTRLLVL.

V is TRBV9 and J is TRBJ2-7, with no clear D. In germline, CDR1 is SGDLS, CDR2 YYNGEE. V gave up 0 bases and J gave up 2 bases, with 12 bases separating them. The CDR3 runs 15 residues. CDR3 protein: CASSVDLGRAYEQYF. The CDR3 DNA follows: TGTGCCAGCAGCGTAGACCTAGGCCGCGCCTACGAGCAGTACTTC.

The chain employs TRBV19 and TRBJ2-5; D unclear. The length of the CDR3 is 13 residues. Germline loops: CDR1 LNHDA, CDR2 SQIVND (reference sequence). Trimming pared 5 bases from V and 0 bases from J, leaving 7 bases between. CDR3 in amino acids: CASSVADQETQYF. CDR3 in DNA: TGTGCCAGTAGTGTGGCGGACCAAGAGACCCAGTACTTC.

To note about this clone: A junction end diverges from the germline sequence, so it may reflect a read error. The V gene is TRBV6-1, the J gene TRBJ2-5; D is possibly TRBD2 (6 bases). This CDR3 has 13 amino acids. The germline V gene encodes CDR1 MNHNS and CDR2 SASEGT. The CDR3 coding sequence is TGTGCCAGCAGGGAAGGGACTCTCGAAACCCAGTACTTC. Translation: CASREGTLETQYF.